The rows below give T cell receptor beta chains drawn from one sample of a study of shared clonotypes between healthy human individuals. Data came from immunoSEQ multiplex PCR; TCRdb stores just in-frame clones and leaves some out. The sample gives roughly 2.6 million clones, around nine tenths of which show up once; roughly 0.13% is in the top ten. Sequencing was done on a sample of naive CD4+ T cells sorted from blood. Receptors originate from a young man in good health. Both conserved end residues are part of each CDR3. Each record gives: V gene, clone size, D gene, J gene, CDR3 DNA, CDR3 protein. A D gene is named only where the DNA matches it firmly. Expanded clones are given a class, and other clones once, few, many or no size at all.

v_call: TRBV10-3; clone_size: once; d_call: TRBD2; j_call: TRBJ2-3; cdr3_nt: TGTGCCATCAGAGATAGCGGGAGTCCAGATACGCAGTATTTT; cdr3_aa: CAIRDSGSPDTQYF
v_call: TRBV2; clone_size: NA; d_call: TRBD2; j_call: TRBJ2-7; cdr3_nt: TGTGCCAGCAGTGAAGGACTAGCGGGGGGGCCGGGAGAGCAGTACTTC; cdr3_aa: CASSEGLAGGPGEQYF
v_call: TRBV28; clone_size: NA; d_call: NA; j_call: TRBJ1-5; cdr3_nt: TGTGCCAGCAGTTTATTCTGGGGGACACCCAGCAATCAGCCCCAGCATTTT; cdr3_aa: CASSLFWGTPSNQPQHF
v_call: TRBV6-1; clone_size: NA; d_call: NA; j_call: TRBJ1-2; cdr3_nt: TGTGCCAGCAGAAGGGTGTCCTATGGCTACACCTTC; cdr3_aa: CASRRVSYGYTF
v_call: TRBV7-2; clone_size: NA; d_call: TRBD1; j_call: TRBJ1-3; cdr3_nt: TGTGCCAGCAGCCCCCGACAGGGGGCTGTGAAGAGCTCTGGAAACACCATATATTTT; cdr3_aa: CASSPRQGAVKSSGNTIYF
v_call: TRBV18; clone_size: NA; d_call: NA; j_call: TRBJ1-2; cdr3_nt: TGTGCCAGCTCACCAATCAGGGATGGCTACACCTTC; cdr3_aa: CASSPIRDGYTF
v_call: TRBV6-1; clone_size: NA; d_call: NA; j_call: TRBJ1-3; cdr3_nt: TGTGCCAGCAGGCACAGCTCTGGAAACACCATATATTTT; cdr3_aa: CASRHSSGNTIYF
v_call: TRBV29-1; clone_size: NA; d_call: NA; j_call: TRBJ1-2; cdr3_nt: TGCAGCGGGGGGGGACAATCAACCGGCTACACCTTC; cdr3_aa: CSGGGQSTGYTF
v_call: TRBV29-1; clone_size: NA; d_call: NA; j_call: TRBJ1-2; cdr3_nt: TGCAGCGCCAGGTTTTTGGATGGCTACACCTTC; cdr3_aa: CSARFLDGYTF
v_call: TRBV20-1; clone_size: NA; d_call: NA; j_call: TRBJ1-2; cdr3_nt: TGCAGTGCTAGTCCGGGGAGTGGCTACACCTTC; cdr3_aa: CSASPGSGYTF
v_call: TRBV5-1; clone_size: NA; d_call: NA; j_call: TRBJ2-3; cdr3_nt: TGCGCCAGCAGCCCGGCCCAGGGGGAGGGACCCTATACGCAGTATTTT; cdr3_aa: CASSPAQGEGPYTQYF
v_call: TRBV5-1; clone_size: NA; d_call: NA; j_call: TRBJ1-6; cdr3_nt: TGCGCCAGCAGGCGGGGGGCGCGGAAATCACCCCTCCACTTT; cdr3_aa: CASRRGARKSPLHF
v_call: TRBV5-1; clone_size: NA; d_call: NA; j_call: TRBJ2-7; cdr3_nt: TGCGCCACCTCCGTGGGGGCGGCTAGCGGTAAAGGCGAGCAGTACTTC; cdr3_aa: CATSVGAASGKGEQYF
v_call: TRBV28; clone_size: NA; d_call: NA; j_call: TRBJ2-7; cdr3_nt: TGTGCCAGCAGTTTAGGGGGAACGACCTACGAGCAGTACTTC; cdr3_aa: CASSLGGTTYEQYF
v_call: TRBV6-5; clone_size: NA; d_call: TRBD1; j_call: TRBJ1-6; cdr3_nt: TGTGCCAGCAGTTCGGCAGGGGGTAATTCACCCCTCCACTTT; cdr3_aa: CASSSAGGNSPLHF
v_call: TRBV19; clone_size: NA; d_call: NA; j_call: TRBJ1-4; cdr3_nt: TGTGCCAGTAAATCGGGGGGAGCTAATGAAAAACTGTTTTTT; cdr3_aa: CASKSGGANEKLFF
v_call: TRBV9; clone_size: once; d_call: TRBD1; j_call: TRBJ2-2; cdr3_nt: TGTGCCAGCAGCGTAGGACAGGGGCCGCCGACCGGGGAGCTGTTTTTT; cdr3_aa: CASSVGQGPPTGELFF
v_call: TRBV6-5; clone_size: NA; d_call: TRBD1; j_call: TRBJ1-2; cdr3_nt: TGTGCCAGCAGCAACGACAGGGGTAGAGGCTACACCTTC; cdr3_aa: CASSNDRGRGYTF
v_call: TRBV7-2; clone_size: NA; d_call: NA; j_call: TRBJ1-4; cdr3_nt: TGTGCCAGCAGCTTAGGTTTATCAGGCTCCAACAATGAAAAACTGTTTTTT; cdr3_aa: CASSLGLSGSNNEKLFF
v_call: TRBV19; clone_size: NA; d_call: NA; j_call: TRBJ2-5; cdr3_nt: TGTGCCAGTAGTCCAACTAGGAGGGGAGAGACCCAGTACTTC; cdr3_aa: CASSPTRRGETQYF
v_call: TRBV30; clone_size: NA; d_call: NA; j_call: TRBJ2-2; cdr3_nt: TGTGCCTGGAATACGGCAGGGAAATTTGGCACCGGGGAGCTGTTTTTT; cdr3_aa: CAWNTAGKFGTGELFF
v_call: TRBV5-4; clone_size: NA; d_call: TRBD1; j_call: TRBJ1-2; cdr3_nt: TGTGCCAGCAGCCCCGGACAGGGGGCTAATCTTTATGGCTACACCTTC; cdr3_aa: CASSPGQGANLYGYTF
v_call: TRBV10-3; clone_size: NA; d_call: TRBD1; j_call: TRBJ2-3; cdr3_nt: TGTGCCATCAGTCCCGGACAGGGACTCTCAGATACGCAGTATTTT; cdr3_aa: CAISPGQGLSDTQYF
v_call: TRBV2; clone_size: NA; d_call: TRBD2; j_call: TRBJ2-3; cdr3_nt: TGTGCCAGCAGAGAAGGACTAGCGGGGGGCGTCACAGATACGCAGTATTTT; cdr3_aa: CASREGLAGGVTDTQYF
v_call: TRBV19; clone_size: NA; d_call: NA; j_call: TRBJ1-1; cdr3_nt: TGTGCCAGTGGGGGGAGGGTGGCCACTGAAGCTTTCTTT; cdr3_aa: CASGGRVATEAFF
v_call: TRBV11-3; clone_size: NA; d_call: TRBD2; j_call: TRBJ2-3; cdr3_nt: TGTGCCAGCAGCACCCGACTAGCGGGGGGCACAGATACGCAGTATTTT; cdr3_aa: CASSTRLAGGTDTQYF
v_call: TRBV7-2; clone_size: NA; d_call: TRBD2; j_call: TRBJ2-7; cdr3_nt: TGTGCCAGCAGCTTAGTTGGAGCGGGAGCCTACGAGCAGTACTTC; cdr3_aa: CASSLVGAGAYEQYF
v_call: TRBV5-1; clone_size: NA; d_call: NA; j_call: TRBJ1-1; cdr3_nt: TGCGCCAGCAGCCTCACCGCCATTGAGAAGGGAAACACTGAAGCTTTCTTT; cdr3_aa: CASSLTAIEKGNTEAFF
v_call: TRBV7-9; clone_size: NA; d_call: NA; j_call: TRBJ2-1; cdr3_nt: TGTGCCAGCAGCATGACAGGTCTCTTGGGTGAGCAGTTCTTC; cdr3_aa: CASSMTGLLGEQFF
v_call: TRBV11-2; clone_size: NA; d_call: NA; j_call: TRBJ2-3; cdr3_nt: TGTGCCAGCAACCAGAGAAGCACAGATACGCAGTATTTT; cdr3_aa: CASNQRSTDTQYF
v_call: TRBV30; clone_size: NA; d_call: NA; j_call: TRBJ2-3; cdr3_nt: TGTGCCTGGAGTTCCAGGACTACAGATACGCAGTATTTT; cdr3_aa: CAWSSRTTDTQYF
v_call: TRBV7-9; clone_size: NA; d_call: NA; j_call: TRBJ2-7; cdr3_nt: TGTGCCAGCAGCTTAGCGGATACAACCCAGTACTTC; cdr3_aa: CASSLADTTQYF
v_call: TRBV5-1; clone_size: NA; d_call: NA; j_call: TRBJ2-7; cdr3_nt: TGCGCCAGCAGCGTTCGACAGACCTACGAGCAGTACTTC; cdr3_aa: CASSVRQTYEQYF